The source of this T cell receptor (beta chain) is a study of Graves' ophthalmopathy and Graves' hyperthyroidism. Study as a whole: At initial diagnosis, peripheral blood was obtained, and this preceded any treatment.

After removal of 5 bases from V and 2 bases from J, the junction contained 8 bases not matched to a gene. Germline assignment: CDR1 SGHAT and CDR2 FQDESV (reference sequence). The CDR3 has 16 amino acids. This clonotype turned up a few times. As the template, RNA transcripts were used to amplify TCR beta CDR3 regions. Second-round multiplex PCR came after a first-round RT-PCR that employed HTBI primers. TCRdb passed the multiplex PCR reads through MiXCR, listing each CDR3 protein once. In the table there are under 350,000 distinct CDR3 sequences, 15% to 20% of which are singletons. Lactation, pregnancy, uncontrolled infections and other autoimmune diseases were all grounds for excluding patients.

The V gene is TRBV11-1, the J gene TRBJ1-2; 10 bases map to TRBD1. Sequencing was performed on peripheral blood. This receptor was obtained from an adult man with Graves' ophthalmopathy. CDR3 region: CASSVDRGRSNYGYTF. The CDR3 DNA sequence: TGTGCCAGCAGCGTTGACAGGGGGCGGTCGAACTATGGCTACACCTTC.